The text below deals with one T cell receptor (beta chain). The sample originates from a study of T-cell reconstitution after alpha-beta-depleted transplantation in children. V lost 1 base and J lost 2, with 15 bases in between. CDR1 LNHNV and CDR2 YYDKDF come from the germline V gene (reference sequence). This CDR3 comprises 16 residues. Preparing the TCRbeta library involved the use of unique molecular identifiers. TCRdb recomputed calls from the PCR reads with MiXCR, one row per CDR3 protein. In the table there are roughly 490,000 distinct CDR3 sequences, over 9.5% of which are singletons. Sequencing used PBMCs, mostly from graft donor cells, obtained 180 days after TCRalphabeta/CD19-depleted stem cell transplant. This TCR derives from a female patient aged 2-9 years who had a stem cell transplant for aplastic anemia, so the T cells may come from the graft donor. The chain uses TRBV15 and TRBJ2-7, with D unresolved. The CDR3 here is CATSRGGRIRAYEQYF. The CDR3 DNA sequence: TGTGCCACCAGCAGAGGGGGTCGGATACGTGCCTACGAGCAGTACTTC.